A selection of T cell receptor beta chains follows, all from one sample in a study of regulatory T cells in long-lasting Graves disease. TCRdb called the multiplex PCR reads again in MiXCR, with one record for every CDR3 protein. The top ten hold around 10% of the sample, which has some 410,000 distinct CDR3 sequences, around 17% seen once. The data also belong to a second study, concerning T cells in Graves' hyperthyroidism and ophthalmopathy.

The sample was peripheral blood mononuclear cells (PBMCs), taken at new diagnosis, from a patient treated with antithyroid drugs. These receptors originate from a woman aged 25 to 39 with Graves disease. CDR3s include the opening cysteine and the closing phenylalanine or tryptophan. D genes are given only for firm matches. Some rows mark clone size as missing; the rest say once, few, many or name a class of expanded clone.

v_gene	d_gene	j_gene	abundance	CDR3aa	CDR3nt
TRBV6-1	TRBD2	TRBJ2-5	many	CATISGPQETQYF	TGTGCCACTATTAGCGGGCCCCAAGAGACCCAGTACTTC
TRBV7-9	-	TRBJ1-1	many	CASSLFVGLNTEAFF	TGTGCCAGCAGCTTATTCGTAGGGCTGAACACTGAAGCTTTCTTT
TRBV5-1	-	TRBJ2-7	many	CASSLAWGTYEQYF	TGCGCCAGCAGCTTGGCGTGGGGAACCTACGAGCAGTACTTC
TRBV6-2/TRBV6-3	TRBD1	TRBJ2-6	-	CASNRQGSFSGANVLTF	TGTGCCAGCAACCGACAGGGGTCCTTCTCTGGGGCCAACGTCCTGACTTTC
TRBV11-2	-	TRBJ2-7	many	CASSRGGSNLYEQYF	TGTGCCAGCAGCAGGGGGGGTTCGAATTTATACGAGCAGTACTTC
TRBV12-3/TRBV12-4	-	TRBJ2-5	many	CASSKTSQETQYF	TGTGCCAGCAGCAAGACTAGCCAAGAGACCCAGTACTTC
TRBV29-1	-	TRBJ1-5	few	CSASSGGAGGQPQHF	TGCAGCGCCTCGTCGGGGGGCGCTGGGGGCCAGCCCCAGCATTTT
TRBV7-9	-	TRBJ2-7	many	CASSFSVRAYEQYF	TGTGCCAGCAGCTTTAGTGTAAGAGCCTACGAGCAGTACTTC
TRBV29-1	-	TRBJ2-1	many	CSVGDNEQFF	TGCAGCGTTGGGGACAATGAGCAGTTCTTC
TRBV6-9	-	TRBJ2-1	many	CASSSHRASSYNEQFF	TGTGCCAGCAGTTCCCACAGGGCCAGCTCCTACAATGAGCAGTTCTTC
TRBV6-1	-	TRBJ1-2	-	CASCMSGEKNGYTF	TGTGCCAGCTGTATGTCAGGGGAGAAGAATGGCTACACCTTC
TRBV5-1	-	TRBJ2-2	many	CASSRTSGGSGELFF	TGCGCCAGCAGCCGTACTAGTGGCGGTTCCGGGGAGCTGTTTTTT
TRBV7-2	TRBD2	TRBJ2-1	many	CASSLGTSGRNEQFF	TGTGCCAGCAGCTTAGGAACTAGCGGGAGAAATGAGCAGTTCTTC
TRBV12-3/TRBV12-4	-	TRBJ2-1	many	CASSVGTSYNEQFF	TGTGCCAGCAGTGTGGGGACTTCCTACAATGAGCAGTTCTTC
TRBV30	TRBD2	TRBJ2-1	many	CAWGLAGASYGEQFF	TGTGCCTGGGGATTAGCGGGTGCCTCCTACGGTGAGCAGTTCTTC
TRBV20-1	-	TRBJ1-1	many	CSASDTNTEAFF	TGCAGTGCTAGCGATACAAACACTGAAGCTTTCTTT
TRBV12-3/TRBV12-4	TRBD1	TRBJ1-5	-	CASSPRQGFGNQPQHF	TGTGCCAGCAGTCCGCGACAGGGTTTCGGCAATCAGCCCCAGCATTTT
TRBV11-2	-	TRBJ1-1	many	CASSRLLTSEAFF	TGTGCCAGCAGCCGCCTTTTGACTTCTGAAGCTTTCTTT
TRBV28	-	TRBJ2-7	-	CASKDPGEQYF	TGTGCCTCCAAGGACCCTGGAGAGCAGTACTTC
TRBV2	-	TRBJ1-1	many	CASSSTAGVIQAFF	TGTGCCAGCAGTTCCACGGCAGGGGTTATCCAAGCTTTCTTT
TRBV18	-	TRBJ1-1	many	CASSPRVSLDAFF	TGTGCCAGCTCACCCCGGGTTAGCTTAGACGCTTTCTTT
TRBV7-9	TRBD2	TRBJ2-1	many	CASSPRDSLAGHYNEQFF	TGCGCCAGCAGCCCGCGAGATTCCCTAGCGGGACATTACAATGAGCAGTTCTTC
TRBV19	-	TRBJ2-2	few	CARPPRRELFF	TGTGCCAGACCCCCGAGGAGGGAGCTGTTTTTT
TRBV12-3/TRBV12-4	-	TRBJ2-5	many	CASNPTLGQETQYF	TGTGCCAGCAACCCCACACTGGGGCAAGAGACCCAGTACTTC
TRBV20-1	-	TRBJ2-7	-	CSAKESYEQYF	TGCAGTGCTAAAGAAAGCTACGAGCAGTACTTC
TRBV7-2	TRBD2	TRBJ2-7	-	CASRLAVGSYEQYF	TGTGCCAGCAGACTAGCGGTGGGCTCCTACGAGCAGTACTTC
TRBV7-2	TRBD1	TRBJ2-5	many	CASSLARGQGFQETQYF	TGTGCCAGCAGCTTAGCACGGGGACAGGGATTTCAAGAGACCCAGTACTTC
TRBV30	TRBD2	TRBJ2-1	-	CAWSVNLRLAGFYYEQLF	TGTGCCTGGAGTGTAAATCTACGGCTAGCGGGATTTTATTATGAGCAGCTCTTC
TRBV20-1	-	TRBJ1-4	few	CSATKGRNEKLFF	TGCAGTGCTACTAAGGGCCGAAATGAAAAACTGTTTTTT
TRBV7-6	-	TRBJ2-5	-	CASSTTNQETQYF	TGTGCCAGCAGCACTACTAATCAAGAGACCCAGTACTTC
TRBV28	-	TRBJ1-5	few	CASRPGVEQPQHF	TGTGCCAGTCGTCCGGGGGTCGAACAGCCCCAGCATTTT